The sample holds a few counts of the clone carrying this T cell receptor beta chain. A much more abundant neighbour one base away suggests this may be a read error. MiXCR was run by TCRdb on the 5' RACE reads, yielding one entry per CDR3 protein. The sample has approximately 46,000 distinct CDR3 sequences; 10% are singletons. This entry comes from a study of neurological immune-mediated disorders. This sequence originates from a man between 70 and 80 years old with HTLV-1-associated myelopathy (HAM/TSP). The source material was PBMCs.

The CDR3 region has the DNA TGTGCCACCAGCCCAAGGACTAGCGTTGATACGCAGAATTTT. Its translation is CATSPRTSVDTQNF. This sequence joins TRBV24-1 and TRBJ2-3, with 9 bases that match TRBD2. The germline gives CDR1 KGHDR, CDR2 SFDVKD. This CDR3 region has 14 residues.